The TCR beta chain under discussion was sequenced for a study of blood T cell repertoires in COVID-19. The wider study: Material from acute and convalescent COVID-19 was sourced from the United States, Italy and Spain.

TCRdb's copy holds only in-frame clones and misses some; the assay was immunoSEQ multiplex PCR. There are 200,000 to 250,000 clones in the sample; 82% occur only once, and approximately 3.1% lies in the top ten. The sample comprised PBMCs or T cells enriched from blood (not recorded which). The source of this sequence is a woman aged 60-75 years who had recovered from COVID-19.

The CDR3 DNA reads as TGTGCCAGCAGCTTACGTCCGGGAGGGGTGGGCAATGAGCAGTTCTTC. Protein product: CASSLRPGGVGNEQFF. This chain links TRBV11-2 with TRBJ2-1; TRBD2 matches at 8 bases. CDR3 length: 16 amino acids. Per germline, CDR1 SGHAT and CDR2 FQNNGV. Trimming cost V 2 bases and J 6 bases; bases outside gene matches: 9.